This TCR beta chain comes out of a study of blood T cells in healthy people across ages. Sample-barcoded 5' priming and a J-beta primer mix drove a second PCR of roughly 6 to 12 cycles. Using its own MiXCR run on the 5' RACE reads, TCRdb lists one record per CDR3 protein. The sample includes about 1.4 million distinct CDR3 sequences, roughly 64% seen only once; the top ten take 6.7%. V shed 2 bases and J shed 0 bases, with 14 bases lying between them. Germline loops: CDR1 DFQATT, CDR2 SNEGSKA (reference sequence). The CDR3 length is 16 residues. In each sample, at least 6 million PBMCs were isolated. The TCR originated in a man aged 18 to 30 in good health. The chain recombines TRBV20-1 with TRBJ2-4; D is ambiguous. Source material: blood. CDR3 protein: CSARKGTNLAKNIQYF. The DNA for the CDR3 is TGCAGTGCTAGAAAGGGTACGAATCTAGCCAAAAACATTCAGTACTTC.